This T cell receptor beta chain was recorded in a study of blood T cell repertoires in COVID-19. Study-level information: The samples span acute and convalescent COVID-19 from the United States, Italy and Spain. From T cells, B-cell-depleted T cells, or PBMCs came the material, which was cDNA or gDNA.

The CDR3 runs to 14 residues. In germline, CDR1 is MNHEY, CDR2 SVGAGI. V lost 7 bases and J lost 3, with 16 bases in between. In the source study's methods: Amplification of reference gene primers provided the estimated nucleated cell counts. The table came from immunoSEQ multiplex PCR; TCRdb's copy has only in-frame clones and leaves some out. The V and J calls and clone size come from that table; D and trimming were worked out from the DNA. The sample consists of around 97,000 clones, roughly 86% of them appearing once. The source of this sequence is a human donor in a cohort sampled during active COVID-19. Material for sequencing was peripheral blood. This rearrangement joins TRBV6-5 to TRBJ2-7, with D maybe TRBD1 (6 bases). DNA of the CDR3: TGTGCCAGCAAATATTTGACAGGCGTCTACGAGCAGTACTTC. Its protein is CASKYLTGVYEQYF.